One sample yielded the 25 T cell receptor beta chains listed below, sequenced in a study of memory B cells and T cells in multiple sclerosis (dated by TCRdb to 2016 to 2019). The method was the immunoSEQ multiplex PCR assay. TCRdb stores this immuneACCESS table with in-frame sequences only. Part of the clones is absent; in the studies checked, under half of the shortfall reflects unresolved V genes, and no reason is known for the rest. For this sample the table gives around 14,000 clones, of which almost 70% were detected only once. Of the sample, 2.3% is held by the ten largest clones. Sequencing used memory (CD45RO+) CD4+ T cells from blood. In the paper's terms, the cell subset or site label means: CD45RO+ memory T cells sorted from peripheral blood. Source of these receptors: a human donor with multiple sclerosis.

The rearrangement joins TRBV30 to TRBJ1-5; TRBD1 matches 8 bases. The CDR3 runs 14 residues. With 3 bases clipped from V and 5 bases from J, the junction kept 6 bases outside the gene matches. Per germline, CDR1 GTSNPN and CDR2 SVGIG (reference sequence). The CDR3 protein is CAWRIQGGDQPQHF. DNA of the CDR3: TGTGCCTGGAGGATACAGGGGGGCGATCAGCCCCAGCATTTT.

This clone has only a few counts. The rearrangement links TRBV7-3 to TRBJ2-7; 7 nucleotides align to TRBD1. V dropped 3 bases and J dropped 2; count of bases not matched to a gene: 10. CDR3 length: 16 residues. Germline V gene lookup returns CDR1 SGHTA and CDR2 FQGTGA. As DNA, the CDR3 is TGTGCCAGCAGCTTCCTTCGGGGACAGAACACCTACGAGCAGTACTTC. It encodes CASSFLRGQNTYEQYF. Complete variable domain (other parts from reference TRBV7-3 and TRBJ2-7): GAGVSQTPSNKVTEKGKYVELRCDPISGHTALYWYRQSLGQGPEFLIYFQGTGAADDSGLPNDRFFAVRPEGSVSTLKIQRTERGDSAVYLCASSFLRGQNTYEQYFGPGTRLTVT.

V and J are TRBV29-1 and TRBJ2-7; 8 nucleotides align to TRBD1. The germline gives CDR1 SQVTM, CDR2 ANQGSEA. Losses at the gene ends were 6 bases for V and 6 bases for J; bases not matched to a gene: 7. The CDR3 runs to 12 residues. CDR3 bases: TGCAGCGTAACGGGACAGGTCTCCGAGCAGTACTTC. This gives the protein CSVTGQVSEQYF.

The rearrangement links TRBV2 to TRBJ1-1, with a possible D match to TRBD1 (5 bases). From germline, CDR1 is SNHLY and CDR2 FYNNEI. The CDR3 spans 13 residues. Trimming pared 4 bases from V and 1 base from J, leaving 7 bases between. This CDR3 reads CASSGGRNTEAFF. The CDR3 coding sequence is TGTGCCAGCAGTGGGGGCCGGAACACTGAAGCTTTCTTT.

This clone showed up just once. The rearrangement joins TRBV28 to TRBJ2-7, with 11 positions matching TRBD2. This CDR3 has 15 amino acids. The ends lost 5 bases at V and 4 bases at J; junction bases unmatched: 7. Germline V lookup: CDR1 MDHEN, CDR2 SYDVKM. In DNA, the CDR3 is TGTGCCAGCAGTGGAACTAGCGGGAGACTGTACGAGCAGTACTTC. It codes for CASSGTSGRLYEQYF.

This chain uses TRBV4-2 with TRBJ1-2, with D uncertain. CDR3 size: 12 residues. The V end was cut by 2 bases, the J end by 2 bases, with 3 bases between. The germline V gene encodes CDR1 LGHNA and CDR2 YNFKEQ. CDR3 protein: CASSQQNYGYTF. The CDR3 DNA reads TGTGCCAGCAGCCAACAGAACTATGGCTACACCTTC.

This clone occurred a few times. The V and J genes are TRBV5-1 and TRBJ2-1; 16 bases align to TRBD2. The germline V gene encodes CDR1 SGHRS and CDR2 YFSETQ. The trim removed 3 bases at V and 8 bases at J, leaving 11 bases unmatched. The CDR3 length is 18 residues. The CDR3 region is CASSSGLAGGRSNDEQFF. CDR3 in DNA: TGCGCCAGCAGCTCGGGACTAGCGGGAGGGAGGAGTAATGATGAGCAGTTCTTC.

The chain employs TRBV19 and TRBJ2-2; 11 positions match TRBD2. Germline CDR1 LNHDA, CDR2 SQIVND (reference sequence). J gave up 5 bases and V 6 bases, and 5 bases lay outside the gene matches. This CDR3 is 15 amino acids long. CDR3 sequence (DNA): TGTGCCAGTAGGGTGACTAGCGGGAATACCGGGGAGCTGTTTTTT. Protein sequence: CASRVTSGNTGELFF.

The rearrangement links TRBV9 to TRBJ2-5, with 7 nucleotides matching TRBD2. V lost 4 bases to trimming and J lost 5 bases; unmatched junction nucleotides: 8. CDR1 is SGDLS and CDR2 is YYNGEE in the germline V gene. CDR3 size: 14 residues. The CDR3 spells CASSQSWGGETQYF. The CDR3 coding sequence is TGTGCCAGCAGCCAATCCTGGGGGGGGGAGACCCAGTACTTC. Drawing the rest from reference TRBV9 and TRBJ2-5, the complete variable domain is DSGVTQTPKHLITATGQRVTLRCSPRSGDLSVYWYQQSLDQGLQFLIQYYNGEERAKGNILERFSAQQFPDLHSELNLSSLELGDSALYFCASSQSWGGETQYFGPGTRLLVL.

The V call is TRBV7-3, the J call TRBJ2-5; 8 nucleotides agree with TRBD2. Unmatched junction bases numbered 13, after V lost 2 bases and J lost 5 bases. The germline V gene has CDR1 SGHTA and CDR2 FQGTGA. The CDR3 loop spans 17 amino acids. CDR3 amino acids: CASSLGTGGRPAETQYF. Written as DNA, the CDR3 is TGTGCCAGCAGCTTAGGAACGGGGGGGCGTCCTGCGGAGACCCAGTACTTC.

This clone was detected only a few times. The rearrangement joins TRBV6-6 to TRBJ2-3; D gene unclear. Germline loops: CDR1 MNHNY, CDR2 SVGAGI (reference sequence). The CDR3 is 11 amino acids. The V end lost 6 bases, the J end lost 6 bases, and 7 bases lay between the germline ends. CDR3 sequence reads: CASSPMDTQYF. CDR3 DNA sequence: TGTGCCAGCAGCCCCATGGATACGCAGTATTTT.

This sequence joins TRBV7-9 and TRBJ2-1; a weak D match, TRBD2 (5 bases). Germline V gene lookup returns CDR1 SEHNR and CDR2 FQNEAQ (reference sequence). The CDR3 length is 14 residues. The V and J ends lost 2 bases and 10 bases respectively, with 15 bases between them. CDR3 nucleotide sequence: TGTGCCAGCAGCTTATCCTTTGGCCGGAGGGAGCAGTTCTTC. Translating it yields CASSLSFGRREQFF. Supplemented by reference TRBV7-9 and TRBJ2-1, the full variable domain reads DTGVSQNPRHKITKRGQNVTFRCDPISEHNRLYWYRQTLGQGPEFLTYFQNEAQLEKSRLLSDRFSAERPKGSFSTLEIQRTEQGDSAMYLCASSLSFGRREQFFGPGTRLTVL.

This chain connects TRBV6-1 to TRBJ2-7; TRBD2 might be the D (7 bases). Trimming removed 8 bases from V and 1 base from J, with 18 bases in between. Per germline, CDR1 MNHNS and CDR2 SASEGT. This CDR3 spans 15 amino acids. CDR3 amino acids: CASEPRGAGSYEQYF. In nucleotides, the CDR3 is TGTGCCAGCGAACCCCGGGGGGCCGGTTCCTACGAGCAGTACTTC.

The chain couples TRBV9 to TRBJ2-3; unclear D gene. The germline V gene has CDR1 SGDLS and CDR2 YYNGEE. This CDR3 has 15 residues. V was trimmed by 0 bases and J by 6 bases, leaving 14 bases between them. The CDR3 nucleotides read TGTGCCAGCAGCGTAGCGGTATCGGAGACGGATACGCAGTATTTT. This translates into CASSVAVSETDTQYF.

J is TRBJ1-4 and V is TRBV7-3, with TRBD1 as a possible D gene (6 bases). The CDR3 contains 15 residues. Germline V gene data show CDR1 as SGHTA and CDR2 as FQGTGA. Trimming stripped 5 bases from V and 4 bases from J, with 14 bases between. CDR3 loop: CASSPGQSYNEKLFF. The CDR3 DNA sequence: TGTGCCAGCAGCCCCGGACAGTCTTATAATGAAAAACTGTTTTTT.

Of note for this clone: The junction departs from germline at one end; a sequencing error may be responsible. The rearrangement joins TRBV5-6 to TRBJ2-7, with D maybe TRBD2 (6 bases). The CDR3 is made up of 12 amino acids. Germline-derived CDR1 and CDR2 are SGHDT and YYEEEE. The CDR3 spells CASSSGEYVQYF. DNA of the CDR3: TGTGCCAGCAGCTCGGGGGAGTACGTGCAGTACTTC. Full variable domain (missing parts from reference TRBV5-6 and TRBJ2-7): DAGVTQSPTHLIKTRGQQVTLRCSPKSGHDTVSWYQQALGQGPQFIFQYYEEEERQRGNFPDRFSGHQFPNYSSELNVNALLLGDSALYLCASSSGEYVQYFGPGTRLTVT.

Comments on this clone: Other nucleotide sequences from this sample produce the same CDR3. The chain carries TRBV6-1 and TRBJ2-7, with a weak D call TRBD2 (6 bases). Germline values: CDR1 MNHNS, CDR2 SASEGT. V was cut by 2 bases and J by 7 bases, with 12 bases left in between. This CDR3 has 13 amino acids. The CDR3, as DNA: TGTGCCAGCAGTGAATTGGGGCGGGGAGAGCAGTACTTC. Encoded protein: CASSELGRGEQYF.

The chain carries TRBV14 and TRBJ2-5, with 7 positions matching TRBD1. The CDR3 runs 14 residues. The V and J ends lost 1 base and 4 bases, in that order; junction bases with no gene match: 3. Germline V gene lookup returns CDR1 SGHDN and CDR2 FVKESK. CDR3 nucleotides: TGTGCCAGCAGCCAAGTACAGGGGCGAGAGACCCAGTACTTC. Translation gives CASSQVQGRETQYF.

The chain joins TRBV18 to TRBJ1-4; D is uncertain. The CDR3 is made up of 13 amino acids. CDR1 and CDR2 (germline): KGHSH, LQKENI. V was clipped by 6 bases and J by 3 bases, with 8 bases between them. CDR3 DNA: TGTGCCAGCTCCCGGGAGTCTAATGAAAAACTGTTTTTT. This codes for CASSRESNEKLFF. Full variable domain (rest looked up from reference TRBV18 and TRBJ1-4): NAGVMQNPRHLVRRRGQEARLRCSPMKGHSHVYWYRQLPEEGLKFMVYLQKENIIDESGMPKERFSAEFPKEGPSILRIQQVVRGDSAAYFCASSRESNEKLFFGSGTQLSVL.

The chain joins TRBV5-1 to TRBJ2-7; 11 nucleotides line up with TRBD2. J was trimmed by 7 bases and V by 6 bases; bases with no gene match: 30. Germline V gene data show CDR1 as SGHRS and CDR2 as YFSETQ. The CDR3 is 21 amino acids. The CDR3 DNA is TGCGCCAGCACCACCACCCCCGGAAGTACCACGGTAGCGGGAGGGAATCGGGAGCAGTACTTC. Its translation: CASTTTPGSTTVAGGNREQYF.

This clone counts as medium-sized. The V gene is TRBV9, the J gene TRBJ2-7, with TRBD1 matching over 8 bases. Germline CDR1 is SGDLS and CDR2 is YYNGEE. Trimming cost V 3 bases and J 6 bases; bases outside gene matches: 11. The CDR3 spans 15 residues. The CDR3 DNA reads TGTGCCAGCAGCGCACACTCGACAGGGGTAAGCGAGCAGTACTTC. Translated: CASSAHSTGVSEQYF. The full variable domain, in which reference TRBV9 and TRBJ2-7 provide the parts outside the CDR3, is DSGVTQTPKHLITATGQRVTLRCSPRSGDLSVYWYQQSLDQGLQFLIQYYNGEERAKGNILERFSAQQFPDLHSELNLSSLELGDSALYFCASSAHSTGVSEQYFGPGTRLTVT.

A word on this clone: The same CDR3 arises from other DNA sequences in this sample as well. The V gene is TRBV5-1, the J gene TRBJ1-1; 7 positions agree with TRBD1. Unmatched junction bases numbered 6, after V lost 7 bases and J lost 6 bases. The V gene's germline CDR1 is SGHRS and CDR2 YFSETQ. The CDR3 length is 12 residues. CDR3 nucleotide sequence: TGCGCCAGCTCACTTAGGGGGCCTGAAGCTTTCTTT. This gives the protein CASSLRGPEAFF.

The chain is built from TRBV5-6 and TRBJ2-7; 7 nucleotides agree with TRBD1. CDR3 length equals 15 residues. CDR1 and CDR2 from the germline V gene are SGHDT and YYEEEE. V dropped 0 bases and J dropped 5; count of bases not matched to a gene: 8. The CDR3: CASSLGATGKHEQYF. For the CDR3, the DNA is TGTGCCAGCAGCTTGGGGGCGACAGGGAAACACGAGCAGTACTTC.

The V gene is TRBV9, the J gene TRBJ2-5; the match to TRBD2 covers 13 bases. The germline gives CDR1 SGDLS, CDR2 YYNGEE. The CDR3 has 17 amino acids. The junction had 10 bases not matched to a gene; V was cut back by 4 bases and J by 4 bases. This CDR3 is CASSPGTSGKGGETQYF. The DNA for the CDR3 is TGTGCCAGCAGCCCGGGGACTAGCGGGAAGGGAGGAGAGACCCAGTACTTC.

This clone was seen a handful of times. The chain uses TRBV29-1 and TRBJ1-5, with 9 nucleotides matching TRBD1. Germline V gives CDR1 SQVTM, CDR2 ANQGSEA. The CDR3 loop spans 14 amino acids. J lost 4 bases, V lost 6 bases, and 7 bases had no gene match. Written as DNA, the CDR3 is TGCAGCGTATTTACAGGGGGCTCAAATCAGCCCCAGCATTTT. As protein: CSVFTGGSNQPQHF.